The 6 T cell receptor beta chains reported below all come from one sample, sequenced in a study of blood T cell repertoires in COVID-19. Assay used: immunoSEQ multiplex PCR; TCRdb lists only in-frame clones, some missing. The data contain roughly 340,000 clones, approximately 92% of them singletons. The sequencing sample was made of PBMCs or T cells enriched from blood (not recorded which). The receptors originated from a man aged 18-30 years who had recovered from COVID-19.

This clone showed up just once. This chain uses TRBV4-3 with TRBJ2-3, with 7 bases aligning to TRBD1. Germline CDR1 reads LGHNA; CDR2 reads YSLEER. With 0 bases clipped from V and 3 bases from J, the junction kept 6 bases outside the gene matches. The length of the CDR3 is 16 residues. The CDR3 nucleotides are TGCGCCAGCAGCCAAGATCTGAGGGGGCAAACAGATACGCAGTATTTT. Protein: CASSQDLRGQTDTQYF.

V is TRBV25-1 and J is TRBJ1-1, with a weak D call TRBD1 (5 bases). The V and J ends lost 10 bases and 3 bases respectively, with 15 bases between them. There are 13 residues in the CDR3. CDR1 MGHDK and CDR2 SYGVNS come from the germline V gene. CDR3: CATTTLGDTEAFF. The CDR3 DNA is TGTGCCACCACCACCCTAGGGGACACTGAAGCTTTCTTT. The whole variable domain, remainder taken from reference TRBV25-1 and TRBJ1-1, is EADIYQTPRYLVIGTGKKITLECSQTMGHDKMYWYQQDPGMELHLIHYSYGVNSTEKGDLSSESTVSRIRTEHFPLTLESARPSHTSQYLCATTTLGDTEAFFGQGTRLTVV.

The V gene is TRBV19, the J gene TRBJ2-1, with 8 bases identical to TRBD1. Germline-derived CDR1 and CDR2 are LNHDA and SQIVND (reference sequence). CDR3 length: 14 residues. V gave up 4 bases and J gave up 6 bases; unmatched junction bases: 5. The CDR3 region has the DNA TGTGCCAGTAGTACTTGGACAGGGCGCAATGAGCAGTTCTTC. The encoded protein is CASSTWTGRNEQFF.

The V and J genes are TRBV7-2 and TRBJ1-5, with D tentatively TRBD1 (5 bases). CDR1 is SGHTA, CDR2 FQGNSA, per germline. The CDR3 runs to 18 residues. V lost 5 bases and J 0 bases, leaving 20 bases between the germline ends. CDR3 region: CASSPYRTSPYSNQPQHF. The DNA of the CDR3 is TGTGCCAGCAGCCCATACCGGACATCGCCTTATAGCAATCAGCCCCAGCATTTT.

The rearrangement uses TRBV7-2 and TRBJ2-3; D is undetermined. Trimming took 0 bases from V and 4 from J, leaving 8 bases between them. The CDR3 sequence is 14 residues long. Germline CDR1 reads SGHTA; CDR2 reads FQGNSA. CDR3 loop: CASSLAPPPDTQYF. CDR3 bases: TGTGCCAGCAGCTTAGCTCCCCCTCCAGATACGCAGTATTTT.

This clone has just a few counts. The chain joins TRBV2 to TRBJ2-6, with 9 bases identical to TRBD1. Unmatched junction bases numbered 10, after V lost 6 bases and J lost 1 base. The CDR3 is 18 amino acids. Germline lookup yields CDR1 SNHLY and CDR2 FYNNEI. Written as DNA, the CDR3 is TGTGCCAGCAGAACCTCGGGACAGGGTGCGTCTGGGGCCAACGTCCTGACTTTC. It is translated as CASRTSGQGASGANVLTF.